The rows below give T cell receptor beta chains drawn from one sample of a study of CD8 T cells in ankylosing spondylitis. TCRdb used MiXCR to reprocess the 5' RACE reads, holding one entry per CDR3 protein. The profile shows fewer than 550,000 distinct CDR3 sequences, about 5.4% of them singletons. The sequenced sample was blood, either unsorted or a sorted T cell fraction (not recorded which). Every receptor here comes from a male donor with ankylosing spondylitis. CDR3s leave out the opening cysteine and the closing phenylalanine or tryptophan.

>TRBV5-5
ASSRDRDRVREQY
>TRBV12-3/TRBV12-4
ASSPLRIGQKKYEQY
>TRBV20-1
SARTGGSEKLF
>TRBV20-1
SAILAVVTDTQY
>TRBV27
ASSSDPFPYGYT
>TRBV29-1
SVEDRNYGYT
>TRBV4-1
ASSLGDRGYQETQY
>TRBV7-9
ASSPRQVGSGTDTQY
>TRBV20-1
SATNPAGVNEQF
>TRBV7-9
ASSSLPETEQF
>TRBV7-6
ASSLQRGEKLF
>TRBV4-3
ASSQDQSNYGYT
>TRBV4-2
ASSRQEANVLT
>TRBV6-1
ASSRAAGSLTEAF
>TRBV29-1
SVGQWEAF
>TRBV6-5
ASTGGDNYGYT
>TRBV20-1
SARDVQRGGRELF
>TRBV15
ATSRDPNTGELF
>TRBV20-1
SARVAPGQGVAGANVLT
>TRBV12-3/TRBV12-4
ASKEGQSSNQPQH
>TRBV7-2
ASSFGQGFHEQY
>TRBV7-2
ASSLVVGGPTDTQY
>TRBV20-1
SARVGLASYNEQF
>TRBV7-7
ASSLDGSQETQY
>TRBV29-1
SVVGDSNQPQH
>TRBV15
ATSTSVAGYEQY
>TRBV7-9
ASRRTSGVNTGELF
>TRBV7-8
ASSTGRYIRETQY
>TRBV5-4
ASSPLVGGTDTQY
>TRBV20-1
SAAMDSQYYGYT
>TRBV20-1
SAFIGLVRATQY
>TRBV6-2/TRBV6-3
ASSYSDNQPQH
>TRBV5-1
ASSLDLRTDTQY
>TRBV7-2
ASSSRTGAGYGYT
>TRBV6-1
ASSLNPTGHPYGYT
>TRBV9
ASRSAGRDTQY
>TRBV11-2
ASSLGLAWPTDTQY